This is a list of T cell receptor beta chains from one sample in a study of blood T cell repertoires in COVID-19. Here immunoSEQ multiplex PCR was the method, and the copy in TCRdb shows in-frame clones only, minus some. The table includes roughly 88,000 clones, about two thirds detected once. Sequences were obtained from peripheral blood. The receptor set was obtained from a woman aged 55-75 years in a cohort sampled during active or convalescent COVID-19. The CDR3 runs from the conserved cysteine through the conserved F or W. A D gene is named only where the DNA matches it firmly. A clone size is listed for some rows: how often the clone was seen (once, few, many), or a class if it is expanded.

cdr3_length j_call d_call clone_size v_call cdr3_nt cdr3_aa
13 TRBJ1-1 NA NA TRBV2 TGTGCCAGCAGTGAAGGACAGGACACTGAAGCTTTCTTT CASSEGQDTEAFF
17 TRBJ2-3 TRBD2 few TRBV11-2 TGTGCCAGCAGCTTAGTTGGGCTAGCGGGAAGCACAGATACGCAGTATTTT CASSLVGLAGSTDTQYF
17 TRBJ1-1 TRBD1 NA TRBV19 TGTGCCAGTAGTTTCCTAAGGACAGGGAGGGTGAACACTGAAGCTTTCTTT CASSFLRTGRVNTEAFF
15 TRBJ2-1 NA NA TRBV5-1 TGCGCCAGCAGCTTGATAGCTTTGGCAAACAATGAGCAGTTCTTC CASSLIALANNEQFF
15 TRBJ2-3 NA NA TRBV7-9 TGTGCCAGCAGCTTTCGAGAGGGGGTAACAGATACGCAGTATTTT CASSFREGVTDTQYF
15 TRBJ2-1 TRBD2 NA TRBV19 TGTGCCAGTACCCCCCTAGCGGGGGACTACAATGAGCAGTTCTTC CASTPLAGDYNEQFF
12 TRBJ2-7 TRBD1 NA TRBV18 TGTGCCAGCTCACCGGGACAGCTTTTACAGTACTTC CASSPGQLLQYF
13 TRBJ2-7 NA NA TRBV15 TGTGCCACCAGCAGAAGGACTGCGTACGAGCAGTACTTC CATSRRTAYEQYF
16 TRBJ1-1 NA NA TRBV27 TGTGCCAGCAGTTTCCAGGACAGTGCGATGAACACTGAAGCTTTCTTT CASSFQDSAMNTEAFF
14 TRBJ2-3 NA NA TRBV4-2 TGTGCCAGCAGCCAAGATTCCCGTAGAGATACGCAGTATTTT CASSQDSRRDTQYF
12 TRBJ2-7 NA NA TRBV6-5 TGTGCCAGCAGTCGAGCAGGGTACGAGCAGTACTTC CASSRAGYEQYF
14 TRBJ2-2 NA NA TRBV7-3 TGTGCCAGCAGCGCCATGGGGGGTACCGGGGAGCTGTTTTTT CASSAMGGTGELFF
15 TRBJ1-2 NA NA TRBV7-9 TGTGCCAGCAGCTTCGGCGGGGCGAAAGGTAGTGGCTACACCTTC CASSFGGAKGSGYTF
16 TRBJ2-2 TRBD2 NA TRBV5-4 TGTGCCAGCAGCTCCCCTAGCGGGGGGGCAACCGGGGAGCTGTTTTTT CASSSPSGGATGELFF
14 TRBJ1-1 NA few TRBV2 TGTGCCAGCAGTGCCTTCTCGTCTGAGACTGAAGCTTTCTTT CASSAFSSETEAFF
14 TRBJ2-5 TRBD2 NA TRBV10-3 TGTGCCATCAGTACTAGCGGGGTGTTGGAGACCCAGTACTTC CAISTSGVLETQYF
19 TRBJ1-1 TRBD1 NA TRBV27 TGTGCCAGCAGACAAACTGACAGGGGGCGAATTCTAATGAACACTGAAGCTTTCTTT CASRQTDRGRILMNTEAFF
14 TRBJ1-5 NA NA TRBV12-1 TGTGCCAGCAGCTTTGGAGGGAAGGATCAGCCCCAGCATTTT CASSFGGKDQPQHF
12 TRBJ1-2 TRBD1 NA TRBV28 TGTGCCGGGCAGGGGGTAAACTATGGCTACACCTTC CAGQGVNYGYTF
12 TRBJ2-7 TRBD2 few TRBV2 TGTGCCAGTATAAGGGAGGGCTACGAGCAGTACTTC CASIREGYEQYF
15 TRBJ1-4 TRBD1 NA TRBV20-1 TGCAGTGCTAGTCGGGGACAGGGCGGTAATGAAAAACTGTTTTTT CSASRGQGGNEKLFF
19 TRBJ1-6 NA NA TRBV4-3 TGCGCCAGCAGCCAAGATCTCCAGGGGAGCTATTCCGATAATTCACCCCTCCACTTT CASSQDLQGSYSDNSPLHF
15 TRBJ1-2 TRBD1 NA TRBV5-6 TGTGCCAGCAGCTTCTACGACAGGGAGAACTATGGCTACACCTTC CASSFYDRENYGYTF
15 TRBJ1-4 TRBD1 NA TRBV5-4 TGTGCCAGCAGCCCTAAGGGACAGGGTCCCGAAAAACTGTTTTTT CASSPKGQGPEKLFF
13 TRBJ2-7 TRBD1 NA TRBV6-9 TGTGCCAGCATACAGGGGCGGACCTACGAGCAGTACTTC CASIQGRTYEQYF
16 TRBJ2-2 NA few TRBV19 TGTGCCAGTAGTATTCCGGGACTCCAGAACACCGGGGAGCTGTTTTTT CASSIPGLQNTGELFF
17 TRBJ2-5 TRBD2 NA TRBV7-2 TGTGCCAGCAGCCGCCAACGACTAGCGGGGGCCCAAGAGACCCAGTACTTC CASSRQRLAGAQETQYF
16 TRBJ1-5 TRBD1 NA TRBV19 TGTGCCAGTAGTGGCGCCGGGACAGGGTTTTTCCAGCCCCAGCATTTT CASSGAGTGFFQPQHF
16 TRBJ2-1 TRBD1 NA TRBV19 TGTGCCAGTAGTATACAGGGGGCAGGGTCCTACAATGAGCAGTTCTTC CASSIQGAGSYNEQFF
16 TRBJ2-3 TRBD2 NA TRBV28 TGTGCCAGCAGGTCTAAGCGGGGCAACCTCGCAGATACGCAGTATTTT CASRSKRGNLADTQYF
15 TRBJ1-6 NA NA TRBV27 TGTGCCAGCAGTCCCCTCGGACAGAATAATTCACCCCTCCACTTT CASSPLGQNNSPLHF
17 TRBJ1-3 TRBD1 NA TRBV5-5 TGTGCCAGCAGCGTTCGGGGGACAGGGGATTTTGGAAACACCATATATTTT CASSVRGTGDFGNTIYF
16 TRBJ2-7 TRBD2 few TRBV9 TGTGCCAGCAGCGTAGCCAGCGGGGGGTCAACCTACGAGCAGTACTTC CASSVASGGSTYEQYF
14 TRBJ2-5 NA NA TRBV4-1 TGCGCCAGCAGCCAAGGAGGCACCCAAGAGACCCAGTACTTC CASSQGGTQETQYF
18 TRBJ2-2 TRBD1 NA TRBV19 TGTGCCAGTAGTCCGAGTCCCGGGACAGGGAGGTACACCGGGGAGCTGTTTTTT CASSPSPGTGRYTGELFF
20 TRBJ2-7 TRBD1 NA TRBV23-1 TGCGCCAGCAGTCAATCGAAGGGACAGCGGAGGAGGAAGGGTACCTACGAGCAGTACTTC CASSQSKGQRRRKGTYEQYF
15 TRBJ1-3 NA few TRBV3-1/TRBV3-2 TGTGCCAGCAGCCAACGGGGGGCTGCTGGAAACACCATATATTTT CASSQRGAAGNTIYF
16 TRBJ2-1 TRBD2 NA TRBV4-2 TGTGCCAGCAGCCAAGTGCGGGGGGACTCCTACAATGAGCAGTTCTTC CASSQVRGDSYNEQFF
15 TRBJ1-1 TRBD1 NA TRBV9 TGTGCCAGCAGCCCGCGGACAGGGGGCACAACTGAAGCTTTCTTT CASSPRTGGTTEAFF
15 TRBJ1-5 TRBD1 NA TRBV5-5 TGTGCCAGCAGCGTGTGGGGACAGCTTAATCAGCCCCAGCATTTT CASSVWGQLNQPQHF
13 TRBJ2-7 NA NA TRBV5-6 TGTGCCAGCAGCTTGATCGGTTCCTACGAGCAGTACTTC CASSLIGSYEQYF
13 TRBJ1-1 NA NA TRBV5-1 TGCGCCAGTAAACGGGTTGGGAACACTGAAGCTTTCTTT CASKRVGNTEAFF
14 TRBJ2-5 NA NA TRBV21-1 TGTGCCAGCAGCGCGGACAGGGCAAAAGAGACCCAGTACTTC CASSADRAKETQYF
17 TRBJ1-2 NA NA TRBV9 TGTGCCAGCAGCACACAGACCCGGGGGGGAGCTAACTATGGCTACACCTTC CASSTQTRGGANYGYTF
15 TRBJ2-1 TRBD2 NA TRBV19 TGTGCCAGTAGGAAGACTAGCGGGGGGGCTCGTGAGCAGTTCTTC CASRKTSGGAREQFF
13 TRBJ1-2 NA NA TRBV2 TGTGCCAGCAGTGACAGGGAACACTATGGCTACACCTTC CASSDREHYGYTF
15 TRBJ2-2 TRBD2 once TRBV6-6 TGTGCCAGCAGCCGACTAGCGGGGGACACCGGGGAGCTGTTTTTT CASSRLAGDTGELFF
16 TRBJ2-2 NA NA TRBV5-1 TGCGCCAGCAGCTTGACCGCAGGGGGAGGCACCGGGGAGCTGTTTTTT CASSLTAGGGTGELFF
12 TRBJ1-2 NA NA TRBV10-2 TGCGCCAGCAGTGAGCAAAACTATGGCTACACCTTC CASSEQNYGYTF
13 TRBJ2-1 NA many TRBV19 TGTGCCAGTAGTAAATTTGCGGGGAATGAGCAGTTCTTC CASSKFAGNEQFF
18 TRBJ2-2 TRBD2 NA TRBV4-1 TGCGCCAGCAGCCGGGAGACTAGCGGGGGGGGATACACCGGGGAGCTGTTTTTT CASSRETSGGGYTGELFF
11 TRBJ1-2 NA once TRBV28 TGTGCCACCGGGACTGATTATGGCTACACCTTC CATGTDYGYTF
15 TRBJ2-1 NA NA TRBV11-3 TGTGCCAGCAGTTGGGGCGGGACCTTCGGCAATGAGCAGTTCTTC CASSWGGTFGNEQFF
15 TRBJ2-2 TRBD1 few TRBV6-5 TGTGCCACCGAGAAAGACAGGGGGCAAAGCGGGGAGCTGTTTTTT CATEKDRGQSGELFF